The sequence of this T cell receptor beta chain was determined in a study of T cell responses to AZD1222 COVID-19 vaccine. Profiled with immunoSEQ multiplex PCR; TCRdb holds only in-frame clones, not every one. The sample contains over 100,000 clones, 88% of which appear only once. The V gene lost 4 bases and the J gene lost 10 bases, with 22 bases spanning the gap. CDR1 MNHEY and CDR2 SVGEGT come from the germline V gene. The CDR3 contains 15 residues. J is TRBJ1-1 and V is TRBV6-2 or TRBV6-3; D gene uncertain. This sequence was found in an adult in good health. The sequenced sample was peripheral blood, obtained on day 0 of MenACWY control vaccination. The CDR3 bases are TGTGCCAGCAGTTCCCCCCGGAGGGATGTTCGGGGAGCTTTCTTT. Its protein product is CASSSPRRDVRGAFF.